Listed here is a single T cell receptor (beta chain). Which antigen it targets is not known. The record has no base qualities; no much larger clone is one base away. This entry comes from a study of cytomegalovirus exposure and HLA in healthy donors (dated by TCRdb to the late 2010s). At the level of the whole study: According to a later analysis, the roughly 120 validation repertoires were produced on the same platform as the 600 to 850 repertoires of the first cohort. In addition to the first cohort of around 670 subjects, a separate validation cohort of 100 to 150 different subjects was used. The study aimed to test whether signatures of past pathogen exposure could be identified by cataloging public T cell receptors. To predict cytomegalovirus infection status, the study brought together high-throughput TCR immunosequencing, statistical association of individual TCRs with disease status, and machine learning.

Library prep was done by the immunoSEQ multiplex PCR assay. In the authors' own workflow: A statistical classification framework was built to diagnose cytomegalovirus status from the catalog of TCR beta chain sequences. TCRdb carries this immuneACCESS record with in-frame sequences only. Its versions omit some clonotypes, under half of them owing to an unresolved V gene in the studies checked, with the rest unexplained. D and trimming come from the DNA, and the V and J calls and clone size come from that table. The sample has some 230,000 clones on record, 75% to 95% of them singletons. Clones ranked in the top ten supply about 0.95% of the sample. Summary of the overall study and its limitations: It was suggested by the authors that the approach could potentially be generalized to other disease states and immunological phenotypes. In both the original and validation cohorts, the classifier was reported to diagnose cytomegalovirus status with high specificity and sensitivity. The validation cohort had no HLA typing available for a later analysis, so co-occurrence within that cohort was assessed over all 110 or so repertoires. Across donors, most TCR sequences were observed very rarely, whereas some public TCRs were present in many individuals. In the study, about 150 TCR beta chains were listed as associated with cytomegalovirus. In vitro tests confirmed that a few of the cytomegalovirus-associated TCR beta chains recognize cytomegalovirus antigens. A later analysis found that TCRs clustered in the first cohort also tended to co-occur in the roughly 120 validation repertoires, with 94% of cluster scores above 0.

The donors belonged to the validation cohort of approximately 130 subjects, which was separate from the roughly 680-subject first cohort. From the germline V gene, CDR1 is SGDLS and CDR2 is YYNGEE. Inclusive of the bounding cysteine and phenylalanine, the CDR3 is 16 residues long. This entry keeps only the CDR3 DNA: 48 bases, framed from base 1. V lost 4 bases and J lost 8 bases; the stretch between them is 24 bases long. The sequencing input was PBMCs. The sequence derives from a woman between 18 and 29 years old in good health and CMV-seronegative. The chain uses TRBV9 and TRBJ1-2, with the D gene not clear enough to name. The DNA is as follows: TGTGCCAGCAGCCCCTCTCCCCATGGTCCTCCGGTGGGCTACACCTTC. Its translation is CASSPSPHGPPVGYTF.